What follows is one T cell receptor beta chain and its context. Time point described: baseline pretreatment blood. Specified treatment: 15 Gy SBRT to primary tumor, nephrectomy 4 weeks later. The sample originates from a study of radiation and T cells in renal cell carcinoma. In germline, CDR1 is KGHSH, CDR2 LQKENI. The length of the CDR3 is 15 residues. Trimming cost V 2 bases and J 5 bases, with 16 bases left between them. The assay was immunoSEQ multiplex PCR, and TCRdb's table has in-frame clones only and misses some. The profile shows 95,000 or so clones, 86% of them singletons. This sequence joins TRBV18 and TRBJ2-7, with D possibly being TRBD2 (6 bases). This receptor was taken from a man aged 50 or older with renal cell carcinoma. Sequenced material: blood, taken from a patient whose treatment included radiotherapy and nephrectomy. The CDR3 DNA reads TGTGCCAGCTCACCAGCCGGACTACTGGGCAACGAGCAGTACTTC. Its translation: CASSPAGLLGNEQYF.